The 28 T cell receptor beta chains listed next were all sequenced from one sample in a study of cytomegalovirus exposure and HLA in healthy donors. Use of 60 Vbeta and 13 Jbeta primers characterized the PCR. TCRdb's table, derived via immunoSEQ multiplex PCR, lists solely in-frame clones and lacks some. The profile shows tens of thousands of clones, approximately 80% of them singletons. What was sequenced was PBMCs. Source of these receptors: a man younger than 45 in good health and CMV-seronegative.

This clone was seen a single time. The chain joins TRBV5-4 to TRBJ2-3; 7 bases align to TRBD2. CDR3 length: 20 amino acids. Losses at the gene ends were 4 bases for V and 0 bases for J; bases not matched to a gene: 20. In germline, CDR1 is SGHNT, CDR2 YYREEE (reference sequence). In DNA, the CDR3 is TGTGCCAGCAGCCCCCCGGGCCTAGCGGCGCTTCTAGGGAGCACAGATACGCAGTATTTT. It translates to CASSPPGLAALLGSTDTQYF.

This chain connects TRBV6-5 to TRBJ1-2; the match to TRBD1 covers 7 bases. The germline V gene encodes CDR1 MNHEY and CDR2 SVGAGI. V trimming: 8 bases; J trimming: 5 bases; junction bases outside the gene matches: 8. CDR3 length: 13 residues. Written as DNA, the CDR3 is TGTGCCAGCCTACCGACAGGGCGATATGGCTACACCTTC. Translating gives CASLPTGRYGYTF.

The CDR3 DNA reads as TGTGCCAGCAGGTCGGGGGACTATGGCTACACCTTC. It specifies CASRSGDYGYTF. The chain employs TRBV5-6 and TRBJ1-2; perhaps TRBD1 as D (5 bases). V was clipped by 5 bases and J by 3 bases, with 8 bases between them. The CDR3 loop spans 12 amino acids. Looked up from germline, CDR1 is SGHDT and CDR2 is YYEEEE.

This chain uses TRBV5-1 with TRBJ2-7; 11 nucleotides align to TRBD2. Trimming cost V 5 bases and J 3 bases; bases outside gene matches: 4. The CDR3 sequence is 14 residues long. In germline, CDR1 is SGHRS, CDR2 YFSETQ. For the CDR3, the DNA is TGCGCCAGCAGGAGCACTAGCGGGAGCTACGAGCAGTACTTC. Amino acid sequence: CASRSTSGSYEQYF.

This clone has more than one count but fewer than ten. This chain uses TRBV6-5 with TRBJ1-6, with D unclear. Per the germline V gene, CDR1 is MNHEY and CDR2 is SVGAGI. The V and J ends lost 4 bases and 9 bases respectively, with 16 bases between them. The CDR3 has 15 amino acids. The CDR3 DNA reads TGTGCCAGCAGTTCCTCAATGGGCGAGGGTTCACCCCTCCACTTT. It codes for CASSSSMGEGSPLHF.

V usage is TRBV4-2 and J usage is TRBJ2-3; a weak D match, TRBD2 (6 bases). V was trimmed by 4 bases and J by 4 bases, leaving 12 bases between them. The CDR3 length is 14 residues. The germline V gene encodes CDR1 LGHNA and CDR2 YNFKEQ. As DNA, the CDR3 is TGTGCCAGCAGCCCACGACTAGTAGCAGATACGCAGTATTTT. Protein product: CASSPRLVADTQYF.

The rearrangement links TRBV6-4 to TRBJ2-3; 7 bases fit TRBD1. Germline V gene data show CDR1 as MRHNA and CDR2 as SNTAGT. This CDR3 spans 15 amino acids. V gave up 4 bases and J gave up 2 bases; unmatched junction bases: 6. Here the CDR3 reads CASSALQGPTDTQYF. The CDR3 nucleotides read TGTGCCAGCAGTGCATTACAGGGGCCCACAGATACGCAGTATTTT.

This sequence joins TRBV11-3 and TRBJ2-5, with 7 nucleotides matching TRBD1. J lost 5 bases, V lost 5 bases, and 8 bases had no gene match. This CDR3 spans 14 amino acids. Germline assignment: CDR1 SGHNT and CDR2 YENEEA. The CDR3 loop reads CASSPGRGPETQYF. CDR3 DNA: TGTGCCAGCAGCCCTGGTAGGGGGCCGGAGACCCAGTACTTC.

J is TRBJ2-1 and V is TRBV11-2; TRBD1 aligns across 7 bases. J was trimmed by 9 bases and V by 5 bases; bases with no gene match: 13. CDR1 and CDR2 from the germline V gene are SGHAT and FQNNGV. The CDR3 is 15 amino acids. In DNA, the CDR3 is TGTGCCAGCAGCCCGAAGGCAAGGGGGCTCGGTGAGCAGTTCTTC. Its protein product is CASSPKARGLGEQFF.

The rearrangement joins TRBV18 to TRBJ1-4; 9 bases are shared with TRBD1. The CDR3 covers 15 residues. Germline lookup yields CDR1 KGHSH and CDR2 LQKENI. The trim removed 3 bases at V and 4 bases at J, leaving 3 bases unmatched. CDR3 loop: CASSPGTGNNEKLFF. The CDR3 region has the DNA TGTGCCAGCTCACCCGGGACAGGGAATAATGAAAAACTGTTTTTT. Together with reference TRBV18 and TRBJ1-4, the CDR3 gives the full variable domain: NAGVMQNPRHLVRRRGQEARLRCSPMKGHSHVYWYRQLPEEGLKFMVYLQKENIIDESGMPKERFSAEFPKEGPSILRIQQVVRGDSAAYFCASSPGTGNNEKLFFGSGTQLSVL.

J is TRBJ1-5 and V is TRBV7-2, with TRBD1 identical over 8 bases. Germline trimming cut 3 bases from V and 7 bases from J; bases unmatched to any gene: 5. The CDR3 totals 14 residues. Germline V gene sequence: CDR1 SGHTA, CDR2 FQGNSA. The CDR3 DNA is TGTGCCAGCAGCTTGGGTAACAGGGGGCAGCCCCAGCATTTT. This codes for CASSLGNRGQPQHF.

The chain is built from TRBV9 and TRBJ2-1, with no clear D. The CDR3 runs 14 residues. Deletions cut 3 bases from V and 3 bases from J, with 10 bases between. From germline, CDR1 is SGDLS and CDR2 YYNGEE. The CDR3 here is CASSAGDNYNEQFF. The DNA for the CDR3 is TGTGCCAGCAGCGCCGGTGATAACTACAATGAGCAGTTCTTC.

The chain recombines TRBV13 with TRBJ2-3; TRBD2 matches 7 bases. This CDR3 is built from 14 residues. Germline V gives CDR1 PRHDT, CDR2 FYEKMQ (reference sequence). The junction had 7 bases not matched to a gene; V was cut back by 7 bases and J by 3 bases. The CDR3 loop is CASTTERDTDTQYF. The DNA for the CDR3 is TGTGCCAGCACCACGGAGCGGGATACAGATACGCAGTATTTT.

The chain links TRBV21-1 to TRBJ2-3; the table gives TRBD1 as D, unverified against the DNA. TRBV21-1 is a documented pseudogene. This CDR3 is built from 17 residues. CDR3 coding DNA: TGTGCCAGCAGCTCCCGGGACAGGGCCGCTAGCACAGATACGCAGTATTTT. Translated, it gives CASSSRDRAASTDTQYF.

V is TRBV19 and J is TRBJ2-1; 9 nucleotides agree with TRBD2. The germline V gene encodes CDR1 LNHDA and CDR2 SQIVND (reference sequence). Unmatched junction bases numbered 9, after V lost 4 bases and J lost 5 bases. This CDR3 is 16 amino acids long. Here the CDR3 reads CASSTLAGVSHNEQFF. Here the CDR3 DNA reads TGTGCCAGTAGTACCTTAGCGGGAGTATCCCACAATGAGCAGTTCTTC.

The rearrangement links TRBV29-1 to TRBJ2-5; 12 nucleotides line up with TRBD1. After removal of 4 bases from V and 4 bases from J, the junction contained 4 bases not matched to a gene. The CDR3 is 14 residues long. The germline gives CDR1 SQVTM, CDR2 ANQGSEA. The CDR3 protein is CSVVGGQGAETQYF. Here the CDR3 DNA reads TGCAGCGTTGTCGGGGGACAGGGGGCAGAGACCCAGTACTTC. Full variable domain (missing parts from reference TRBV29-1 and TRBJ2-5): SAVISQKPSRDICQRGTSLTIQCQVDSQVTMMFWYRQQPGQSLTLIATANQGSEATYESGFVIDKFPISRPNLTFSTLTVSNMSPEDSSIYLCSVVGGQGAETQYFGPGTRLLVL.

V usage is TRBV7-8 and J usage is TRBJ2-7; D not certain. Per germline, CDR1 SGHVS and CDR2 FQNEAQ. The length of the CDR3 is 16 residues. V lost 7 bases and J lost 4, with 23 bases in between. DNA of the CDR3: TGTGCCAGCATTTTTTTCAAGCAGAAGGCGGCTTACGAGCAGTACTTC. This sequence encodes CASIFFKQKAAYEQYF.

The chain uses TRBV27 and TRBJ2-3, with 8 bases identical to TRBD1. Trimming took 5 bases from V and 5 from J; bases not matched to a gene: 9. Germline V gives CDR1 MNHEY, CDR2 SMNVEV (reference sequence). The length of the CDR3 is 15 residues. The CDR3 reads CASSPSTGVVDTQYF. The CDR3 DNA reads as TGTGCCAGCAGTCCCTCGACAGGGGTGGTAGATACGCAGTATTTT.

The chain couples TRBV9 to TRBJ2-3; possible D gene TRBD2, 6 bases. The V and J ends lost 4 bases and 4 bases respectively, with 16 bases between them. Germline loops: CDR1 SGDLS, CDR2 YYNGEE. The CDR3 consists of 15 residues. CDR3 DNA sequence: TGTGCCAGCAGCCCGCTCGGGAGTGGCTCAGATACGCAGTATTTT. Translating gives CASSPLGSGSDTQYF.

This chain uses TRBV6-1 with TRBJ1-2, with TRBD1 matching over 7 bases. The ends lost 6 bases at V and 5 bases at J; junction bases unmatched: 6. This CDR3 has 13 amino acids. Germline-derived CDR1 and CDR2 are MNHNS and SASEGT. The CDR3 bases are TGTGCCAGCAGCGAGGACAGGCGGTATGGCTACACCTTC. Its translation is CASSEDRRYGYTF.

The chain couples TRBV6-6 to TRBJ1-5, with TRBD1 matching 7 bases. CDR3 length: 16 residues. In germline, CDR1 is MNHNY, CDR2 SVGAGI (reference sequence). V trimming: 2 bases; J trimming: 7 bases; junction bases outside the gene matches: 11. CDR3 in amino acids: CASSYEEFRDSQPQHF. The CDR3 nucleotides are TGTGCCAGCAGTTACGAGGAATTTAGGGACAGCCAGCCCCAGCATTTT.

This chain connects TRBV11-2 to TRBJ1-1; tentative D call: TRBD1 (5 bases). The V end was cut by 5 bases, the J end by 3 bases, with 16 bases between. The CDR3 consists of 15 residues. Germline V CDR1 and CDR2: SGHAT, FQNNGV. CDR3 residues: CASSLRLGVDTEAFF. CDR3 sequence (DNA): TGTGCCAGCAGCCTTCGACTAGGGGTTGACACTGAAGCTTTCTTT.

The chain carries TRBV4-1 and TRBJ2-3; D gene unclear. CDR1 and CDR2 (germline): MGHRA, YSYEKL. Trimming took off 0 bases at V and 4 bases at J, with 5 bases between the two ends. The CDR3 spans 13 residues. The DNA of the CDR3 is TGCGCCAGCAGCCAAGAAGCGCCAGATACGCAGTATTTT. Translated: CASSQEAPDTQYF.

This rearrangement joins TRBV5-1 to TRBJ2-7; 8 nucleotides agree with TRBD1. The CDR3 totals 15 residues. Trimming took 0 bases from V and 6 from J; bases not matched to a gene: 8. Germline loops: CDR1 SGHRS, CDR2 YFSETQ. The CDR3 nucleotides are TGCGCCAGCAGCTTGGGTTCGAGACAGGGGCTCGAGCAGTACTTC. Amino acid sequence: CASSLGSRQGLEQYF.

J is TRBJ2-5 and V is TRBV18; possible D gene TRBD2, 5 bases. V lost 3 bases to trimming and J lost 3 bases, with 5 bases between them. Germline CDR1 is KGHSH and CDR2 is LQKENI. The CDR3 is made up of 12 amino acids. The chain's CDR3 is CASSPGKETQYF. CDR3 DNA sequence: TGTGCCAGCTCACCCGGGAAAGAGACCCAGTACTTC.

The V call is TRBV9, the J call TRBJ2-1; TRBD2 aligns across 10 bases. The CDR3 contains 16 residues. The J segment lost 2 bases and the V segment lost 0 bases, leaving 2 bases of the junction unmatched. Germline V gene data show CDR1 as SGDLS and CDR2 as YYNGEE. The CDR3 DNA reads TGTGCCAGCAGCGTAGAGCTAGCGGGGGCCTACAATGAGCAGTTCTTC. Encoded protein: CASSVELAGAYNEQFF.

The chain couples TRBV9 to TRBJ2-7; TRBD2 agrees at 11 bases. V lost 3 bases to trimming and J lost 7 bases; unmatched junction nucleotides: 12. CDR1 and CDR2 from the germline V gene are SGDLS and YYNGEE. The CDR3 contains 16 residues. CDR3 nucleotides: TGTGCCAGCAGCGCACACTTAGCGGGAGGGCTGGGGGAGCAGTACTTC. It specifies CASSAHLAGGLGEQYF.

The chain employs TRBV12-5 and TRBJ2-7, with D uncertain. This CDR3 has 13 amino acids. Trimming took off 1 base at V and 2 bases at J, with 6 bases between the two ends. Looked up from germline, CDR1 is LGHNT and CDR2 is FRNRAP. The CDR3 loop reads CASGLGEAYEQYF. The CDR3 nucleotides read TGTGCTAGTGGTTTGGGTGAGGCCTACGAGCAGTACTTC.